This T cell receptor (beta chain) was sequenced for a study of blood T cell repertoires in COVID-19 (dated by TCRdb to between 2020 and 2021). With regard to the full study: Samples covering the acute and convalescent phases of COVID-19 were provided by collaborators in the United States, Italy and Spain. A de-identified subject ID, COVID-19 status, age in years and sex were almost always included in the sample metadata. The prospective study material was composed of cDNA or gDNA derived from T cells, B-cell-depleted T cells, or PBMCs. The samples were drawn from two sources: the first 160 participants of the ongoing ImmuneRACE study, and over 1,000 subjects contributed by 6 global collaborators. The dataset comprised deeply sampled blood TCRbeta repertoires from subjects exposed to, actively infected with, or recovered from COVID-19. The repertoires were released in a freely available public database intended as a resource for research on the immune response to SARS-CoV-2. Where available, HLA class I and class II types were taken from metadata supplied by the sample provider and were not determined by assay-based typing.

This clone was seen a few times. It has no known antigen specificity. Base qualities are missing; no much larger clone stands one base away. This specimen includes other DNA sequences encoding the same CDR3. TCRbeta CDR3 regions were amplified from genomic DNA using the immunoSEQ Assay, a bias-controlled multiplex PCR. The authors' analysis ran thus. Nucleated cell counts per sample were estimated from amplification of reference gene primers within the assay. To quantify the absolute abundance of each unique TCRbeta CDR3 rearrangement, sequence reads were collapsed and filtered. For each sample, productive Simpson clonality was calculated by taking the square root of Simpson's diversity index across productive rearrangements. TCRdb retrieved this table from immuneACCESS and kept in-frame rearrangements only. Not all clones are present; in checked studies, unresolved V genes account for under half, and no reason is known for the remainder. That table gives V, J and clone size, and the DNA gave D and trimming. A total of 500,000 or so clones appear in this sample, roughly 87% of them only once. The ten largest clones take up roughly 0.72% of the sample.

Beyond this particular receptor, the publication reports: The amount of clinical and demographic metadata varied by source and participant and was provided uncurated.

Participants in the prospective study were enrolled through a virtual design, were aged 18 to 89 years, and lived in approximately 24 United States geographic areas. In the prospective study, cohorts were assigned on the basis of participant-reported clinical history obtained from a screening survey and a study questionnaire. ImmuneRACE Cohort 3 recovered participants were defined by two consecutive negative NP/OP PCR tests, healthcare professional clearance, or symptom resolution. Mobile phlebotomists in the prospective study collected whole blood, serum and a nasopharyngeal or oropharyngeal swab from every participant. Prospective study participants could optionally give additional blood draws and questionnaires over a roughly 2-month period. Before DNA extraction, prospective study blood samples were shipped either frozen or at room temperature. This TCR came from a woman between 18 and 29 years old who had recovered from COVID-19. The sample taken for sequencing was PBMCs or T cells enriched from blood (not recorded which).

The nucleotides are TGTGCCAGCAGCTTAGACCAGACAGGGGGCTTGGCTTTCTTT. Its coded protein is CASSLDQTGGLAFF. This chain joins TRBV11-2 to TRBJ1-1; 10 nucleotides in the junction match TRBD1. CDR1 and CDR2 are drawn from the germline V gene: SGHAT, FQNNGV. V has 0 bases trimmed and J has 11 bases trimmed; junction bases matching no gene number 6. The cysteine opens and the phenylalanine closes a CDR3 of 14 amino acids. Only the CDR3 region is kept as DNA, spanning 42 bases read in frame from base 1. The reference TRBV11-2 and TRBJ1-1 proteins fill in what lies around the CDR3, so the full variable domain reads EAGVAQSPRYKIIEKRQSVAFWCNPISGHATLYWYQQILGQGPKLLIQFQNNGVVDDSQLPKDRFSAERLKGVDSTLKIQPAKLEDSAVYLCASSLDQTGGLAFFGQGTRLTVV.